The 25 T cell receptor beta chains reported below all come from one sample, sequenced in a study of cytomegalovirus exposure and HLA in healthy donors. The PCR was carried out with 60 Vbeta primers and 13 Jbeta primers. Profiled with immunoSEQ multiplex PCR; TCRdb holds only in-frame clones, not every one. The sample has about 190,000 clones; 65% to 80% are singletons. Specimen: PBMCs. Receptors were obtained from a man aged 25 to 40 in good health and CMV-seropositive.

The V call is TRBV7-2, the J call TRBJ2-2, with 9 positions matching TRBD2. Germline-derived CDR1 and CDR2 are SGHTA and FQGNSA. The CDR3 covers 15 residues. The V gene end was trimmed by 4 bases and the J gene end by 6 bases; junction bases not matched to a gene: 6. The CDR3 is CASSWRGGRAGELFF. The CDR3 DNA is TGTGCCAGCAGCTGGCGTGGCGGGAGGGCCGGGGAGCTGTTTTTT.

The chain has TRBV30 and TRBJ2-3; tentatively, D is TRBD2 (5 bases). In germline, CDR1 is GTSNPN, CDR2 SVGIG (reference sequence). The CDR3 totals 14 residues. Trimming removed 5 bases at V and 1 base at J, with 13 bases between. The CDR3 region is CAWVNFGGTDTQYF. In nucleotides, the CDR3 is TGTGCCTGGGTGAATTTCGGGGGCACAGATACGCAGTATTTT.

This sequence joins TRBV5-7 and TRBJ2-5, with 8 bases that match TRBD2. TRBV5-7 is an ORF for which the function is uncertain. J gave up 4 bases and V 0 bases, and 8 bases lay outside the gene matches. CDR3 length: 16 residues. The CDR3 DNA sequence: TGTGCCAGCAGCTTGGGGGGGCGGGAGGAGGGAGAGACCCAGTACTTC. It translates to CASSLGGREEGETQYF.

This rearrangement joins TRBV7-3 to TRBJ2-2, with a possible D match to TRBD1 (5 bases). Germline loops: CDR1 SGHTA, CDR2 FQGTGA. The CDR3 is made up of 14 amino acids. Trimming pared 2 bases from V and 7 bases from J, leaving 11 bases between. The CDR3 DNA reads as TGTGCCAGCAGCTTAGATAGGGGTTACGGGGAGCTGTTTTTT. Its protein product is CASSLDRGYGELFF.

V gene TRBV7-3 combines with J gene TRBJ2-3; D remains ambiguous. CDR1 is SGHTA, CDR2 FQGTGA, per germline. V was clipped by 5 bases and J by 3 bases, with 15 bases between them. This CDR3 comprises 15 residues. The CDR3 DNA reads TGTGCCAGCAGCCGCACCCCCGATAGAACAGATACGCAGTATTTT. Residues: CASSRTPDRTDTQYF.

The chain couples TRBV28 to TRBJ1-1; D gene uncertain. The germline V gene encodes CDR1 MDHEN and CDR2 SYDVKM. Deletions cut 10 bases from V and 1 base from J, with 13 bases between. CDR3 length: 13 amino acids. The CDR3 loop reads CAMREHPNTEAFF. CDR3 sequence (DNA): TGTGCCATGAGGGAACACCCGAACACTGAAGCTTTCTTT.

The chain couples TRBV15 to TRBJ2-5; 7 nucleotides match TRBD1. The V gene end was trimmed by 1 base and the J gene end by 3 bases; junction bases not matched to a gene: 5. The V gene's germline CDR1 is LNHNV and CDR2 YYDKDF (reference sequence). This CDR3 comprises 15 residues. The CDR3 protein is CATSRVRQGEETQYF. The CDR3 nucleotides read TGTGCCACCAGCAGAGTCCGACAGGGAGAAGAGACCCAGTACTTC.

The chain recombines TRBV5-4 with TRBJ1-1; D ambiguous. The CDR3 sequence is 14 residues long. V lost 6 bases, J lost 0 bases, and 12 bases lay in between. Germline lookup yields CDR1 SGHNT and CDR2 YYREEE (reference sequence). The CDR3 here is CASTLQSMNTEAFF. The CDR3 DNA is TGTGCCAGCACATTACAGAGCATGAACACTGAAGCTTTCTTT. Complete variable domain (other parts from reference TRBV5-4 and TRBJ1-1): ETGVTQSPTHLIKTRGQQVTLRCSSQSGHNTVSWYQQALGQGPQFIFQYYREEENGRGNFPPRFSGLQFPNYSSELNVNALELDDSALYLCASTLQSMNTEAFFGQGTRLTVV.

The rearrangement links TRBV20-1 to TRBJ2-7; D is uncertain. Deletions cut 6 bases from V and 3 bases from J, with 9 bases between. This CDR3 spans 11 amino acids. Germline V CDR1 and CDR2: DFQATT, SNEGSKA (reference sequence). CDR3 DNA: TGCAGTGCCAGACCCTACTACGAGCAGTACTTC. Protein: CSARPYYEQYF.

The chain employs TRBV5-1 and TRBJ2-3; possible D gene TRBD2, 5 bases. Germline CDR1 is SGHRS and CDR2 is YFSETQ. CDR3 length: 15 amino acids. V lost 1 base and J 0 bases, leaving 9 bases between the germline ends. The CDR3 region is CASSLSGLSTDTQYF. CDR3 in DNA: TGCGCCAGCAGCTTGAGCGGCCTTAGCACAGATACGCAGTATTTT.

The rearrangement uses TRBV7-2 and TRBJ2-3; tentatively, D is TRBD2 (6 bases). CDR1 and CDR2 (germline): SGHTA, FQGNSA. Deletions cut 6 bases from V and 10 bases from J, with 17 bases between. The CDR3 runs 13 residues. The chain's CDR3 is CASRVRGNNAQYF. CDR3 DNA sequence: TGTGCCAGCAGAGTCCGGGGGAATAATGCGCAGTATTTT.

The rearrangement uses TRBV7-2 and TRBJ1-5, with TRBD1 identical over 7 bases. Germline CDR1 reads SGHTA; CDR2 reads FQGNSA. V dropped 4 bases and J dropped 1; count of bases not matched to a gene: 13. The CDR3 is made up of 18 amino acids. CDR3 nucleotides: TGTGCCAGCAGCTCCCAAAGACAGGGATGGGAAAGCAATCAGCCCCAGCATTTT. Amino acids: CASSSQRQGWESNQPQHF.

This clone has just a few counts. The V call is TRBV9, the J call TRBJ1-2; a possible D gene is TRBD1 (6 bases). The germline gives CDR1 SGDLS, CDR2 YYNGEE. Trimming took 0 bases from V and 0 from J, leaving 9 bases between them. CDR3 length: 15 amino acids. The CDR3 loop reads CASSVAGAPNYGYTF. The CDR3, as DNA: TGTGCCAGCAGCGTAGCAGGGGCACCTAACTATGGCTACACCTTC. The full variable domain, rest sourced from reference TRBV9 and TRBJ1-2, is DSGVTQTPKHLITATGQRVTLRCSPRSGDLSVYWYQQSLDQGLQFLIQYYNGEERAKGNILERFSAQQFPDLHSELNLSSLELGDSALYFCASSVAGAPNYGYTFGSGTRLTVV.

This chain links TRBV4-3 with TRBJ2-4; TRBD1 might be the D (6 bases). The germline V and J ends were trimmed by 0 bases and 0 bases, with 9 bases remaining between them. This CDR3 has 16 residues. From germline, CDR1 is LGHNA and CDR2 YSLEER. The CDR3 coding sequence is TGCGCCAGCAGCCAAGACAGGGGCTTAGCCAAAAACATTCAGTACTTC. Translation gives CASSQDRGLAKNIQYF.

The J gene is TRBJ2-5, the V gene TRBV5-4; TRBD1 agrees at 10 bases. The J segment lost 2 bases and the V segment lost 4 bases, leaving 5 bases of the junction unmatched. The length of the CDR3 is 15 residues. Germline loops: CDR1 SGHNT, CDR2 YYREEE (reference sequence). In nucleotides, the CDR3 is TGTGCCAGCAGCGGAGGACAGGGGGTTCAAGAGACCCAGTACTTC. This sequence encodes CASSGGQGVQETQYF.

CDR3 sequence reads: CASSPAGTSGNNEQFF. CDR3 nucleotides: TGCGCCAGCAGCCCGGCGGGGACTAGCGGCAACAATGAGCAGTTCTTC. The V gene is TRBV5-1, the J gene TRBJ2-1; 11 bases line up with TRBD2. Germline values: CDR1 SGHRS, CDR2 YFSETQ. This CDR3 is built from 16 residues. The V and J ends lost 4 bases and 5 bases, in that order; junction bases with no gene match: 8.

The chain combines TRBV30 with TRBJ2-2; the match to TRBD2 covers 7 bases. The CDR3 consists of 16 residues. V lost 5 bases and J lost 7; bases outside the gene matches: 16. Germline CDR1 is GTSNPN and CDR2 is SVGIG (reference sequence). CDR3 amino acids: CAWFPPGREGGGELFF. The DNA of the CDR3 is TGTGCCTGGTTTCCCCCGGGTAGGGAGGGCGGCGGGGAGCTGTTTTTT.

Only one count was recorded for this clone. The CDR3 loop is CASSPGQGGNQPQHF. CDR3 in DNA: TGTGCCAGCAGCCCGGGACAGGGAGGCAATCAGCCCCAGCATTTT. The rearrangement joins TRBV5-4 to TRBJ1-5, with 9 bases aligning to TRBD1. The CDR3 totals 15 residues. Germline loops: CDR1 SGHNT, CDR2 YYREEE (reference sequence). With V trimmed by 4 bases and J by 2 bases, 4 bases remained unmatched.

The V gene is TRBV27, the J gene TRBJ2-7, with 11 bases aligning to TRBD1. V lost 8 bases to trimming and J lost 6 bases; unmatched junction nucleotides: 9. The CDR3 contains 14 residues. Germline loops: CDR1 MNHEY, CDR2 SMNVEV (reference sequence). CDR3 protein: CASGHGQGAAEQYF. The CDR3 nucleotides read TGTGCCAGCGGACATGGACAGGGGGCTGCCGAGCAGTACTTC.

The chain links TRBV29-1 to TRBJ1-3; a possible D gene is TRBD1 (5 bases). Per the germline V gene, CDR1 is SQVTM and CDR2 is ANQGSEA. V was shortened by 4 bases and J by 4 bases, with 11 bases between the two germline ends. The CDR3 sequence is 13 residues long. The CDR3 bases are TGCAGCGTTGGGGGAGGGGAAGGAAACACCATATATTTT. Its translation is CSVGGGEGNTIYF.

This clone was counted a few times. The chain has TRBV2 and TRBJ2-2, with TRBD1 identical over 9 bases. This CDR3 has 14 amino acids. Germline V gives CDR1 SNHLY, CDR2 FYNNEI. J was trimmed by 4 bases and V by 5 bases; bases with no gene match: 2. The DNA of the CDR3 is TGTGCCAGCAGTTGGACAGGGGCCACCGGGGAGCTGTTTTTT. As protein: CASSWTGATGELFF.

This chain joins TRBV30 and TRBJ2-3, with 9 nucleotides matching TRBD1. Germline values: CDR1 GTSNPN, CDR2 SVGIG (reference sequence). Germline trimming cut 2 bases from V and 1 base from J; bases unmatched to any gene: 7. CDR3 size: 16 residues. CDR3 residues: CAWSPSRTGGTDTQYF. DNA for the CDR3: TGTGCCTGGAGTCCTTCCCGGACAGGGGGCACAGATACGCAGTATTTT.

The CDR3 bases are TGTGCCAGTACCGAAAATCAGGTTACCGGTGGCTACACCTTC. Amino acid sequence: CASTENQVTGGYTF. The rearrangement uses TRBV19 and TRBJ1-2; no reliable D call. The V end lost 7 bases, the J end lost 7 bases, and 19 bases lay between the germline ends. Germline V gene data show CDR1 as LNHDA and CDR2 as SQIVND (reference sequence). This CDR3 contains 14 residues.

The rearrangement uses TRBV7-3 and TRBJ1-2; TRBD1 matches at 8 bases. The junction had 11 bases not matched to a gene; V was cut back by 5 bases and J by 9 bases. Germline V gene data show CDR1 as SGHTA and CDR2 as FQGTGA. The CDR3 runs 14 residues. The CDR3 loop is CASSPGTGGSSYTF. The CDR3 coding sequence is TGTGCCAGCAGCCCGGGGACAGGTGGTTCCAGCTACACCTTC.

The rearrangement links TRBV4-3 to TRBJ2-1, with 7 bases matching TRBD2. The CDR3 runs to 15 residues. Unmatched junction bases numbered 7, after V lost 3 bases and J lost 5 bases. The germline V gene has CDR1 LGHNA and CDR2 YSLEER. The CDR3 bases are TGCGCCAGCAGCCAGTTGGCCGGGACTAACAATGAGCAGTTCTTC. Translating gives CASSQLAGTNNEQFF.